These T cell receptor beta chains were read from a single sample in a study of T-cell reconstitution after alpha-beta-depleted transplantation in children. TCRdb used MiXCR to reprocess the PCR reads, holding one entry per CDR3 protein. The profile shows 200,000 to 300,000 distinct CDR3 sequences, more than 20% of them singletons. The sequencing here drew on PBMCs, taken before TCRalphabeta/CD19-depleted stem cell transplant. Receptor source: a girl aged 2 to 9 with Fanconi anemia, due to receive a stem cell transplant. Both conserved end residues are part of each CDR3. D genes are given only for firm matches.

d_call j_call v_call cdr3_aa
TRBD1 TRBJ2-5 TRBV6-5 CASSYGTGETQYF
TRBD2 TRBJ2-1 TRBV7-3 CASSLRGLAGGPVSNNEQFF
NA TRBJ1-2 TRBV6-4 CASSARQGGRYYGYTF
TRBD2 TRBJ2-5 TRBV20-1 CSASQAGGRLETQYF
NA TRBJ2-2 TRBV20-1 CSATLTVSGELFF
NA TRBJ2-3 TRBV2 CASRVGTGTDTQYF
NA TRBJ1-5 TRBV11-3 CASSATGYQPQHF
TRBD2 TRBJ2-1 TRBV7-3 CASSYGTSGDNEQFF
NA TRBJ2-7 TRBV29-1 CSVGLNSYEQYF
NA TRBJ2-3 TRBV6-5 CASSYSRLLPTDTQYF
NA TRBJ1-2 TRBV29-1 CRVKGYTF
NA TRBJ2-7 TRBV28 CASSLGIPYEQYF
NA TRBJ2-1 TRBV9 CASSVAGTISSPYNEQFF
TRBD1 TRBJ2-4 TRBV2 CASSEWQGDNIQYF
TRBD2 TRBJ2-1 TRBV6-2/TRBV6-3 CASSSFRSGRSYNEQFF
NA TRBJ1-5 TRBV7-8 CASSLLWRSDQPQHF
NA TRBJ2-1 TRBV29-1 CSVGGHPSRENEQFF
NA TRBJ2-5 TRBV20-1 CSVWRGDTQETQYF
NA TRBJ2-1 TRBV29-1 CSVYGYKLEGHEQFF